The 23 T cell receptor beta chains below come from one sample, sequenced in a study of cytomegalovirus exposure and HLA in healthy donors. PCR primers comprised 60 Vbeta and 13 Jbeta primers. Measured with immunoSEQ multiplex PCR; TCRdb has only the in-frame clones, and not every one. The table lists some 57,000 clones, roughly 75% of them singletons. The specimen was PBMCs. The receptors come from a woman aged 30 to 39 in good health and CMV-seronegative.

This rearrangement joins TRBV9 to TRBJ1-1; possibly TRBD1 for D (6 bases). The CDR3 consists of 18 residues. V lost 0 bases and J lost 2, with 20 bases in between. Germline V gives CDR1 SGDLS, CDR2 YYNGEE. This CDR3 is CASSVGGGIIARNTEAFF. The CDR3 DNA sequence: TGTGCCAGCAGCGTAGGAGGGGGAATCATTGCCCGCAACACTGAAGCTTTCTTT.

The chain has TRBV6-5 and TRBJ2-7; D might be TRBD2 (6 bases). Germline-derived CDR1 and CDR2 are MNHEY and SVGAGI. Trimming took off 6 bases at V and 3 bases at J, with 15 bases between the two ends. The CDR3 is 14 amino acids. The CDR3 coding sequence is TGTGCCAGCAGCCCGGCGGGACCCTTCTACGAGCAGTACGTC. Translation: CASSPAGPFYEQYV.

The chain joins TRBV27 to TRBJ2-3; 8 bases fit TRBD2. The germline V gene encodes CDR1 MNHEY and CDR2 SMNVEV (reference sequence). The length of the CDR3 is 16 residues. J lost 3 bases, V lost 6 bases, and 11 bases had no gene match. Written as DNA, the CDR3 is TGTGCCAGCAGCTTAAGGGCGGGAGGCTGGACAGATACGCAGTATTTT. It codes for CASSLRAGGWTDTQYF.

Details on this clone: Germline is not matched at one junction end, which may reflect a read error. The same CDR3 arises from other DNA sequences in this sample as well. The chain uses TRBV19 and TRBJ1-5; D gene uncertain. This CDR3 has 16 amino acids. Germline V gene lookup returns CDR1 LNHDA and CDR2 SQIVND (reference sequence). The CDR3 coding sequence is TGTGCTAGTAGGATACAGTCGCCCTTTAGCAATCAGCCCCAGCATTTT. The encoded protein is CASRIQSPFSNQPQHF.

The chain uses TRBV11-2 and TRBJ2-7; TRBD1 is a possible D gene (5 bases). Between the trimmed V and J ends, which lost 1 base and 2 bases, there was a span of 12 bases. This CDR3 comprises 15 residues. Germline V gene sequence: CDR1 SGHAT, CDR2 FQNNGV. DNA of the CDR3: TGTGCCAGCAGCTTAGGGTTTCACAGGACCTACGAGCAGTACGTC. Residues: CASSLGFHRTYEQYV.

The J gene is TRBJ2-4, the V gene TRBV5-6; 9 nucleotides line up with TRBD1. V trimming: 3 bases; J trimming: 7 bases; junction bases outside the gene matches: 8. The CDR3 runs to 15 residues. In germline, CDR1 is SGHDT, CDR2 YYEEEE. The CDR3 spells CASSWGTGTVNIQYF. Written as DNA, the CDR3 is TGTGCCAGCAGCTGGGGGACAGGGACGGTTAACATTCAGTACTTC.

This chain links TRBV11-2 with TRBJ2-3; D is unclear. Trimming took off 4 bases at V and 2 bases at J, with 13 bases between the two ends. CDR3 size: 15 residues. From germline, CDR1 is SGHAT and CDR2 FQNNGV. This chain's CDR3 is CASSSTLLNTDTQYF. The CDR3 DNA reads as TGTGCCAGCAGCTCTACTCTCTTGAACACAGATACGCAGTATTTT.

This chain uses TRBV6-5 with TRBJ2-3, with 9 nucleotides matching TRBD2. The length of the CDR3 is 14 residues. V shed 7 bases, J shed 7 bases, and the junction held 9 bases outside the gene matches. Germline values: CDR1 MNHEY, CDR2 SVGAGI. The CDR3 sequence: CASNLGTSRHTQYF. The CDR3 DNA reads TGTGCCAGCAATTTAGGGACTAGCCGGCATACGCAGTATTTT.

A few counts support this clone. The chain has TRBV13 and TRBJ2-2; tentative D call: TRBD1 (6 bases). The CDR3 is made up of 16 amino acids. V dropped 4 bases and J dropped 1 base, with 13 bases sitting between them. Germline values: CDR1 PRHDT, CDR2 FYEKMQ (reference sequence). The DNA for the CDR3 is TGTGCCAGCAGCTCTTTAGACAGGAGGAACACCGGGGAGCTGTTTTTT. This encodes CASSSLDRRNTGELFF.

This clone was observed a handful of times. This chain joins TRBV30 and TRBJ2-3; D remains unclear. Trimming cost V 5 bases and J 5 bases, with 8 bases left between them. In germline, CDR1 is GTSNPN, CDR2 SVGIG (reference sequence). The CDR3 length is 11 residues. The CDR3 DNA reads TGTGCCTGGGTTATAGTAGATACGCAGTATTTT. It codes for CAWVIVDTQYF.

V is TRBV15 and J is TRBJ1-1; D ambiguous. This CDR3 is built from 15 residues. V was cut by 5 bases and J by 5 bases, with 18 bases left in between. Germline V CDR1 and CDR2: LNHNV, YYDKDF (reference sequence). The CDR3 DNA reads TGTGCCACCAGCGGGCACGCGGGTGTTCTAACTGAAGCTTTCTTT. Protein sequence: CATSGHAGVLTEAFF.

The chain is built from TRBV18 and TRBJ1-6, with 9 bases lining up with TRBD1. This CDR3 spans 16 amino acids. V lost 5 bases and J lost 7; bases outside the gene matches: 9. Germline loops: CDR1 KGHSH, CDR2 LQKENI. The CDR3 coding sequence is TGTGCCAGCTCAGAGATGGACAGGGGCCAGAATTCACCCCTCCACTTT. Translating it yields CASSEMDRGQNSPLHF.

The chain joins TRBV6-1 to TRBJ1-2; possible D gene TRBD1, 5 bases. Germline V gene sequence: CDR1 MNHNS, CDR2 SASEGT. V was cut by 2 bases and J by 6 bases, with 13 bases left in between. CDR3 length: 14 amino acids. CDR3 nucleotide sequence: TGTGCCAGCAGTGAACAGAGGGGACTAAATGGCTACACCTTC. Translating gives CASSEQRGLNGYTF.

The rearrangement links TRBV14 to TRBJ1-1; D gene unclear. V lost 0 bases to trimming and J lost 9 bases, with 14 bases between them. Per germline, CDR1 SGHDN and CDR2 FVKESK. The CDR3 runs to 14 residues. This chain's CDR3 is CASSQDRQYGKAFF. DNA of the CDR3: TGTGCCAGCAGCCAAGACAGGCAGTACGGGAAAGCTTTCTTT.

The chain's CDR3 is CASSPGTSGIHEQFF. CDR3 bases: TGTGCCAGCAGCCCGGGGACTAGCGGGATACATGAGCAGTTCTTC. The chain couples TRBV5-6 to TRBJ2-1; 13 positions match TRBD2. The germline V gene encodes CDR1 SGHDT and CDR2 YYEEEE. The CDR3 loop spans 15 amino acids. V trimming: 4 bases; J trimming: 8 bases; junction bases outside the gene matches: 6.

The V gene is TRBV11-2, the J gene TRBJ2-1, with D perhaps TRBD2 (6 bases). CDR1 and CDR2 (germline): SGHAT, FQNNGV. V was shortened by 5 bases and J by 4 bases, with 15 bases between the two germline ends. CDR3 length: 15 residues. CDR3: CASSLGASEYNEQFF. For the CDR3, the DNA is TGTGCCAGCAGCCTAGGGGCTAGCGAATACAATGAGCAGTTCTTC.

Notes on this clone: The sample carries other DNA sequences with the same CDR3. The chain recombines TRBV7-8 with TRBJ2-5; D gene ambiguous. The CDR3 extends over 12 amino acids. From germline, CDR1 is SGHVS and CDR2 FQNEAQ. V was clipped by 3 bases and J by 5 bases, with 7 bases between them. This chain's CDR3 is CASSFNRETQYF. The CDR3 DNA is TGTGCCAGCAGCTTTAACCGGGAGACCCAGTACTTC. The full variable domain, its missing parts supplied by reference TRBV7-8 and TRBJ2-5, is GAGVSQSPRYKVAKRGQDVALRCDPISGHVSLFWYQQALGQGPEFLTYFQNEAQLDKSGLPSDRFFAERPEGSVSTLKIQRTQQEDSAVYLCASSFNRETQYFGPGTRLLVL.

This chain connects TRBV5-1 to TRBJ2-3; perhaps TRBD2 as D (6 bases). V lost 4 bases and J 3 bases, leaving 21 bases between the germline ends. The CDR3 is 17 residues long. The germline V gene encodes CDR1 SGHRS and CDR2 YFSETQ. The CDR3 region has the DNA TGCGCCAGCAGCCGGCTGGGGGGAGATGGTTTGACAGATACGCAGTATTTT. Protein product: CASSRLGGDGLTDTQYF.

Concerning this clone itself: The junction departs from germline at one end; a sequencing error may be responsible. This chain joins TRBV7-9 and TRBJ2-5; 9 bases agree with TRBD1. Germline CDR1 and CDR2: SEHNR and FQNEAQ (reference sequence). The CDR3 sequence is 17 residues long. CDR3 DNA: TGTTCCAGCAGCCCCAGGGGGACAGGGCCCCTCCAAGAGACCCAGTACTTC. Residues: CSSSPRGTGPLQETQYF.

The V and J genes are TRBV18 and TRBJ2-7, with 11 positions matching TRBD1. This CDR3 is 15 amino acids long. J gave up 3 bases and V 5 bases, and 6 bases lay outside the gene matches. Per germline, CDR1 KGHSH and CDR2 LQKENI. The CDR3 sequence is CASSSTGTGGYEQYF. CDR3 nucleotides: TGTGCCAGCTCATCAACCGGGACAGGGGGCTACGAGCAGTACTTC.

In its sample, this clone was seen a few times. The chain employs TRBV19 and TRBJ1-3, with D possibly being TRBD1 (6 bases). V was clipped by 3 bases and J by 3 bases, with 9 bases between them. CDR1 is LNHDA, CDR2 SQIVND, per germline (reference sequence). The CDR3 is 14 residues long. The CDR3 spells CASSMNRVGNTIYF. CDR3 coding DNA: TGTGCCAGTAGTATGAACAGGGTTGGAAACACCATATATTTT.

The V and J genes are TRBV18 and TRBJ2-1, with 8 bases aligning to TRBD2. The ends lost 0 bases at V and 9 bases at J; junction bases unmatched: 7. The CDR3 spans 15 residues. Per the germline V gene, CDR1 is KGHSH and CDR2 is LQKENI. In nucleotides, the CDR3 is TGTGCCAGCTCACCACCGAACCAGCGGGAGATTGAGCAGTTCTTC. Translating gives CASSPPNQREIEQFF. The full variable domain, its missing parts supplied by reference TRBV18 and TRBJ2-1, is NAGVMQNPRHLVRRRGQEARLRCSPMKGHSHVYWYRQLPEEGLKFMVYLQKENIIDESGMPKERFSAEFPKEGPSILRIQQVVRGDSAAYFCASSPPNQREIEQFFGPGTRLTVL.

This chain links TRBV5-3 with TRBJ2-2; the D gene is possibly TRBD1 (5 bases). Being an ORF, TRBV5-3 has a function that is uncertain. V lost 3 bases and J 4 bases, leaving 19 bases between the germline ends. CDR3 length equals 17 residues. The CDR3 bases are TGTGCCAGAAGCTGGGCCCCCTTCAGACAGTTCACCGGGGAGCTGTTTTTT. Translated: CARSWAPFRQFTGELFF.